This T cell receptor (beta chain) came from a study of blood T cell repertoires in COVID-19. Study information: Acute and convalescent COVID-19 samples came from the United States, Italy and Spain. The cDNA or gDNA used as material had been derived from T cells, B-cell-depleted T cells, or PBMCs.

As originally analysed: Nucleated cell number was recorded as an estimate derived from reference gene primer amplification. Method: immunoSEQ multiplex PCR; TCRdb's copy keeps in-frame clones and lacks some. V, J and clone size are taken as reported in that table, and D and trimming were inferred from the DNA itself. This sample yields roughly 81,000 clones, of which 91% are seen a single time; under 2.5% belongs to the top ten. V was pared by 6 bases and J by 9 bases, with 12 bases between. CDR1 is SQVTM and CDR2 is ANQGSEA in the germline V gene. The CDR3 loop spans 11 amino acids. The V call is TRBV29-1, the J call TRBJ2-1; TRBD2 is a possible D gene (6 bases). The sample was peripheral blood. The receptor's source is a woman aged 50 to 60 in a cohort sampled during active COVID-19. Here the CDR3 DNA reads TGCAGCGTCCGTGGGGGAGGTGAGCAGTTCTTC. Translating gives CSVRGGGEQFF.